This record covers a single T cell receptor (beta chain). Its antigen is unknown. Using immunoSEQ multiplex PCR, the repertoire was profiled, and TCRdb retains in-frame clones only, with some absent. Of about 190,000 clones listed, around 87% are singletons. This specimen comes from a study of T cell responses to AZD1222 COVID-19 vaccine. The CDR3 runs 13 residues. Germline values: CDR1 SQVTM, CDR2 ANQGSEA. Trimming removed 3 bases from V and 7 bases from J; junction bases left unmatched: 2. Study findings and constraints: At 160-218 and 743-854, vaccine-associated CD4 TCRs were dominant, and they spanned spike. Baseline seropositivity characterized only a handful of AZD1222 recipients.

The specimen was peripheral blood, collected on day 0 of MenACWY control vaccination. This receptor was identified in an adult in good health. The V call is TRBV29-1, the J call TRBJ2-1; TRBD2 matches at 11 bases. This CDR3 reads CSVDVAGGNEQFF. As DNA, the CDR3 is TGCAGCGTTGACGTAGCGGGGGGGAATGAGCAGTTCTTC.